Listed here is a single T cell receptor beta chain. Per the study methods: By means of reference gene primer amplification, nucleated cell counts were estimated. The table came from immunoSEQ multiplex PCR; TCRdb's copy has only in-frame clones and leaves some out. The V and J calls and clone size come from that table; D and trimming were worked out from the DNA. The sample consists of some 240,000 clones, around 83% of them appearing once. Germline lookup yields CDR1 SGHVS and CDR2 FQNEAQ. This CDR3 comprises 16 residues. V lost 5 bases to trimming and J lost 4 bases; unmatched junction nucleotides: 9. This record comes from a study of blood T cell repertoires in COVID-19. At the level of the study: PBMCs, B-cell-depleted T cells, or T cells were the source of the cDNA or gDNA that made up the material.

Sequencing was carried out using peripheral blood. The clonotype originates from a woman aged 70-85 years with COVID-19, enrolled during active disease. This chain uses TRBV7-8 with TRBJ2-7, with 12 bases fitting TRBD2. The CDR3 spells CASSIQLAGGPYEQYF. For the CDR3, the DNA is TGTGCCAGCAGCATCCAACTAGCGGGAGGCCCTTACGAGCAGTACTTC.